This T cell receptor beta chain was retrieved from a study of blood T cells in healthy people across ages (dated by TCRdb to about 2015). About the full investigation: In model experiments, template switching captured roughly one uniquely barcoded TCR beta cDNA molecule for every two T cells. Using deep sequencing normalized with unique cDNA molecular identifiers, the study measured how TCR beta repertoire diversity changes with age. The donors were split into four age groups: young (average around 15 years), middle-aged (roughly 42), aged (roughly 60) and long-lived (about 82). For two donors (one aged 18 to 29 and one aged 80 or older), the study analyzed two additional independent replicas of 1 million unique cDNA reads from the same blood draw. The full study reports these points: Total diversity estimates from one million sequenced T cells were considered lower bounds and underestimates. A strong correlation was found between observed TCR beta diversity and the percentage of naive T cells measured by flow cytometry. As age increased, observed TCR beta diversity per million T cells dropped in a roughly linear way, and a significant reduction was already evident by age 40. Because profiling used bulk unsorted PBMCs, naive and antigen-experienced compartments could not be compared conclusively. Because donor CMV infection status was unknown, age-related changes in expanded clonotypes were potentially confounded. Compared with the aged group, the long-lived group had more naive CD4+ T cells, fewer expanded clones and increased TCR diversity, a pattern suggesting age selection.

Donors were approximately 42 systemically healthy Caucasian individuals from Russia aged roughly 6 to 90 years. Each donor gave 8 to 10 milliliters of peripheral blood, collected into EDTA-treated Vacutainer tubes. Ficoll-Paque density-gradient centrifugation was used to isolate PBMCs, with at least 6.5 million per sample. Trizol reagent was used to extract total RNA from the PBMCs, yielding at least 5.5 micrograms per sample. For every donor, an aliquot of PBMCs went through flow cytometry to measure the percentages of naive CD45RAhigh/CD27high T cells. Based on the germline V gene, the CDR1 and CDR2 sequences are SQVTM and ANQGSEA. At the junction V is shortened by 7 bases and J by 5 bases, with 17 bases in between. The CDR3 contains 13 residues, cysteine and phenylalanine counted. Only the CDR3 region is kept as DNA, spanning 39 bases read in frame from base 1. Library generation was performed with 5' RACE. The sequencer was an Illumina HiSeq 2500. The second PCR ran for roughly 7 to 11 cycles and used a J-beta primer mix along with a sample-barcoded 5' primer. A unique molecular identifier was introduced onto each TCR beta cDNA molecule by a template-switch 5' adaptor carrying 12 random nucleotides. Each sample yielded at least 2.5 million CDR3-containing paired-end reads. All of the RNA was converted into first-strand cDNA using the Mint cDNA synthesis kit, with a TRBC-specific oligonucleotide serving as the primer. After uracil-DNA glycosylase treatment, a first 18-cycle PCR used universal primers M1SS and BC2_uni_R on all cDNA. The authors' pipeline ran thus. Normalization of each sample was performed by random selection of 1 million high-quality reads, each carrying a distinct molecular identifier. Instead of being binned into consensus sequences, reads that shared molecular identifiers were thrown out. MiTCR, with a Q25 quality threshold and the strictest error-elimination algorithm, was used for CDR3 identification, clonotype clustering and error correction. A nonparametric unseen species model with Euler transformation was used to estimate lower-bound total TCR beta diversity. Clones were called with MiXCR by TCRdb after fastp trimmed the public reads at Q25, and only in-frame beta chains were retained. Each CDR3 protein appears once, grouped with its most common genes and DNA. These V and J calls originate from TCRdb's pipeline instead of the authors' own analysis. Counted in this sample were about 800,000 distinct CDR3 sequences; 25% of them appeared once. The ten most abundant clones make up under 4% of the sample.

In regard to this clonotype: It lacks a known antigen. No per-base quality is available; no much larger clone lies one base away.

In addition, the sample was reused for a study of T cells of mothers and their children. As the second publication notes: Nine systemically healthy Caucasian individuals, comprising three mothers and their six children, were included as donors. cDNA synthesis used all of the extracted RNA, with approximately 1.4 ug of RNA in each 15 ul reaction. In the second PCR, the M1S primer introduced both the sample barcodes and 2-4 random nucleotides. Each mother yielded over 9.5 million TCR beta CDR3 reads and each child 2.5 million to 3 million reads. Thymic selection similarly shapes TCR recombination output in related and unrelated pairs, with minor effect from inherited differences. Normalized repertoire overlap was always slightly but never significantly higher in related than unrelated mother-child pairs. No persistent microchimeric T cell clones were detected, at a sensitivity of approximately 100 clones per million clonotypes. The study used deep NGS to compare TCR beta repertoires of mothers and children, seeking features distinguishing related mother-child pairs from unrelated individuals. On average, the children were around 11 +/- 4 years old, while the mothers were about 38 +/- 4 years old. After adapter ligation was performed with NEBNext reagents, the libraries were sequenced on an Illumina HiSeq 2000 with 100+100 nt paired-end reads. To avoid cross-contamination, the mother libraries and the child libraries were prepared a month apart and sequenced in separate runs. For each donor, somewhere between about 500,000 and 2,000,000 distinct TCR beta clonotypes were identified. Naive TCR beta clonotypes were estimated from low-frequency clonotypes matched to each donor's FACS-determined naive share, without sorting.

This clonotype was sampled from a boy between 10 and 17 years old in good health. The chain joins TRBV29-1 to TRBJ1-1; a tentative D call is TRBD1 (5 bases match). Sequencing was carried out using blood. The DNA sequence is as follows: TGCAGCGGCCGGGACGGAGGATATACTGAAGCTTTCTTT. Its translation is CSGRDGGYTEAFF.